These T cell receptor beta chains were read from a single sample in a study of T cells after yellow fever vaccination. MiXCR, applied by TCRdb to the 5' RACE reads, yields one record per CDR3 protein. The table has fewer than 450,000 distinct CDR3 sequences, around 8.1% seen once. The sample was PBMCs, taken about 49 days after the first yellow fever vaccination. The receptors were gathered from a man aged 18 to 30 who received the YFV17D yellow fever vaccine. Each CDR3 is given with its conserved first and last residue. A D gene is named only where the DNA matches it firmly. Size tells how often a clone was seen (once, few, many) or the class of an expanded clone, and some rows leave it out.

CDR3	DNA	D	V	J	size
CASSPQGSGANVLTF	TGTGCCAGCTCACCTCAGGGGTCTGGGGCCAACGTCCTGACTTTC	.	TRBV18	TRBJ2-6	many
CAIRVFDTQYF	TGTGCCATCAGAGTCTTCGATACGCAGTATTTT	.	TRBV10-3	TRBJ2-3	few
CASSLGVSAGEQYF	TGTGCCAGCAGCTTGGGGGTCTCCGCGGGGGAGCAGTACTTC	.	TRBV5-4	TRBJ2-7	many
CASSLQGGLRDGYTF	TGTGCCAGCAGTTTACAGGGTGGATTGCGGGATGGCTACACCTTC	.	TRBV12-3/TRBV12-4	TRBJ1-2	few
CASSRWEDPYEQYF	TGTGCCAGCTCCCGCTGGGAGGACCCCTACGAGCAGTACTTC	.	TRBV18	TRBJ2-7	few
CASSLRGGGQYGYTF	TGTGCCAGCAGCTTGAGAGGCGGGGGACAGTACGGCTACACCTTC	TRBD1	TRBV5-6	TRBJ1-2	.
CASSLTSLGTDTQYF	TGTGCCAGCAGCTTGACTTCGCTCGGCACAGATACGCAGTATTTT	.	TRBV5-4	TRBJ2-3	.
CASSPGLAGGPSSYEQYF	TGTGCCAGCTCCCCGGGACTAGCGGGGGGGCCGAGTTCCTACGAGCAGTACTTC	TRBD2	TRBV18	TRBJ2-7	many
CASSPLTTEAFF	TGTGCCAGCTCACCACTCACTACTGAAGCTTTCTTT	.	TRBV18	TRBJ1-1	.
CASSPRSPRGNEQFF	TGTGCCAGTAGTCCGAGGTCACCGAGGGGCAATGAGCAGTTCTTC	.	TRBV19	TRBJ2-1	few
CASRRQVRNTEAFF	TGTGCCAGCAGAAGACAGGTCAGGAACACTGAAGCTTTCTTT	.	TRBV6-1	TRBJ1-1	.
CASSLRTGRGSYEQYF	TGTGCCAGCAGCCTCCGAACGGGGCGTGGGTCCTACGAGCAGTACTTC	.	TRBV14	TRBJ2-7	.
CASSQTGLSQPQHF	TGTGCCAGCAGCCAAACAGGGTTAAGTCAGCCCCAGCATTTT	.	TRBV3-1	TRBJ1-5	.
CASSSPSRVGKNIQYF	TGTGCCAGCAGTTCCCCTAGCAGGGTCGGCAAAAACATTCAGTACTTC	.	TRBV6-2/TRBV6-3	TRBJ2-4	many
CASSSGGNQETQYF	TGTGCCAGCAGTTCAGGGGGCAATCAAGAGACCCAGTACTTC	TRBD1	TRBV28	TRBJ2-5	few
CASSYNRGLETTEAFF	TGTGCCAGCAGTTACAATAGGGGGCTTGAAACGACTGAAGCTTTCTTT	TRBD1	TRBV6-5	TRBJ1-1	.
CASSITSYNEQFF	TGTGCCAGTAGTATAACCTCGTACAATGAGCAGTTCTTC	.	TRBV19	TRBJ2-1	.
CSARLAGDLSTDTQYF	TGCAGTGCTAGACTAGCGGGGGATCTTAGCACAGATACGCAGTATTTT	TRBD2	TRBV20-1	TRBJ2-3	few
CASSYTGQFTDTQYF	TGTGCCAGCAGTTACACAGGACAGTTCACAGATACGCAGTATTTT	.	TRBV6-5	TRBJ2-3	.
CASSMGGSYEQYF	TGTGCCAGCTCGATGGGGGGGAGCTACGAGCAGTACTTC	TRBD2	TRBV25-1	TRBJ2-7	.
CASSYPGDSPLHF	TGTGCCAGCAGTTACCCAGGGGACTCACCCCTCCACTTT	.	TRBV6-2/TRBV6-3	TRBJ1-6	many
CASRLNTDTQYF	TGTGCCAGCAGGCTTAACACAGATACGCAGTATTTT	.	TRBV6-5	TRBJ2-3	.
CASSFGGGQEAFF	TGTGCCAGCTCCTTCGGTGGGGGGCAGGAAGCTTTCTTT	.	TRBV12-3/TRBV12-4	TRBJ1-1	few
CAISGANSPLHF	TGTGCCATCAGTGGGGCGAATTCACCCCTCCACTTT	.	TRBV10-3	TRBJ1-6	.
CASSQALSTDTQYF	TGTGCCAGCAGCCAAGCGCTCTCCACAGATACGCAGTATTTT	.	TRBV3-1	TRBJ2-3	.
CASSSSTDTGELFF	TGCGCCAGCAGCTCATCTACGGACACCGGGGAGCTGTTTTTT	.	TRBV4-3	TRBJ2-2	few
CAWSNKGGDGYTF	TGTGCCTGGAGTAATAAGGGTGGGGATGGCTACACCTTC	.	TRBV30	TRBJ1-2	few
CASSHEQGPAPNEQFF	TGCGCCAGCAGCCATGAACAGGGCCCTGCCCCAAATGAGCAGTTCTTC	.	TRBV4-3	TRBJ2-1	.
CASSIRQGRGTEAFF	TGCGCCAGCAGCATCCGCCAGGGGCGGGGCACTGAAGCTTTCTTT	.	TRBV5-1	TRBJ1-1	.
CASSLGAAPEKLFF	TGTGCCAGCAGCTTAGGAGCAGCCCCGGAAAAACTGTTTTTT	.	TRBV7-2	TRBJ1-4	few
CSARGLVGRGAGANVLTF	TGCAGTGCTAGAGGGTTGGTCGGGAGAGGTGCGGGGGCCAACGTCCTGACTTTC	.	TRBV20-1	TRBJ2-6	few
CASTPLGGTEAFF	TGTGCCAGCACTCCTTTAGGGGGCACTGAAGCTTTCTTT	.	TRBV6-2/TRBV6-3	TRBJ1-1	.
CASSLYPSVGQPNYGYTF	TGTGCTAGCAGCTTATATCCCTCGGTGGGACAGCCCAACTATGGCTACACCTTC	TRBD1	TRBV7-7	TRBJ1-2	.
CASSAGTGAWNSPLHF	TGTGCCAGCAGCGCTGGGACAGGGGCCTGGAATTCACCCCTCCACTTT	TRBD1	TRBV6-1	TRBJ1-6	.
CASSWVAGSGSTDTQYF	TGTGCCAGCAGCTGGGTAGCGGGGTCCGGAAGCACAGATACGCAGTATTTT	TRBD2	TRBV5-4	TRBJ2-3	few
CAISEGGSEQYF	TGTGCCATCAGTGAGGGGGGTAGCGAGCAGTACTTC	.	TRBV10-3	TRBJ2-7	few
CASSLVLAGRNTQYF	TGTGCCAGCAGCTTAGTACTAGCGGGGAGGAATACGCAGTATTTT	TRBD2	TRBV7-2	TRBJ2-3	.
CASSQRGARRTDTQYF	TGTGCCAGCAGCCAACGGGGGGCCCGCCGGACAGATACGCAGTATTTT	.	TRBV7-9	TRBJ2-3	few
CASSLNPGNTEAFF	TGCGCCAGCAGCTTGAATCCGGGGAACACTGAAGCTTTCTTT	.	TRBV5-1	TRBJ1-1	.
CAWSVLGQGLFGTEAFF	TGTGCCTGGAGTGTACTCGGACAGGGCCTTTTTGGGACTGAAGCTTTCTTT	TRBD1	TRBV30	TRBJ1-1	few
CSASPPKGSSYNSPLHF	TGCAGTGCTAGTCCGCCGAAGGGGAGCTCCTATAATTCACCCCTCCACTTT	.	TRBV20-1	TRBJ1-6	few
CASSLLAGNQETQYF	TGCGCCAGCAGCTTACTAGCGGGAAACCAAGAGACCCAGTACTTC	TRBD2	TRBV5-1	TRBJ2-5	few
CASSAGSPFQPQHF	TGTGCCAGCAGCGCCGGGAGTCCCTTTCAGCCCCAGCATTTT	.	TRBV7-3	TRBJ1-5	few
CASSFQKRGGTDTQYF	TGTGCCAGCAGCTTCCAAAAGCGGGGGGGCACAGATACGCAGTATTTT	TRBD2	TRBV7-2	TRBJ2-3	.
CASSLRSGGAKNIQYF	TGTGCCAGCAGCTTGCGTAGCGGGGGAGCCAAAAACATTCAGTACTTC	TRBD2	TRBV5-4	TRBJ2-4	few
CSVEVPGSYEQYF	TGCAGCGTTGAGGTCCCAGGGTCCTACGAGCAGTACTTC	.	TRBV29-1	TRBJ2-7	few
CASKIGEDTQYF	TGTGCCAGTAAGATTGGAGAGGATACGCAGTATTTT	.	TRBV6-5	TRBJ2-3	few
CASSWNSGVRLKTQYF	TGTGCCAGCAGCTGGAATAGCGGGGTTCGTCTGAAGACCCAGTACTTC	TRBD2	TRBV5-6	TRBJ2-5	.